This paragraph reports one T cell receptor beta chain. Its antigen is currently not known. There are no base qualities to consult, and no much larger clone falls within one base. The immunoSEQ Assay, a bias-controlled multiplex PCR, was used to amplify TCRbeta CDR3 regions from genomic DNA. The original pipeline was this. The number of nucleated cells in each sample was estimated by amplification of reference gene primers within the assay. To quantify the absolute abundance of each unique TCRbeta CDR3 rearrangement, sequence reads were collapsed and filtered. Productive Simpson clonality was computed per sample as the square root of Simpson's diversity index over productive rearrangements. The clones in this table, taken by TCRdb from immuneACCESS, are in-frame only. Not every clone is retained; where verified, under half of the shortfall comes from an unresolved V gene, and the cause of the rest is unknown. V and J calls and clone size are copied from that table; D and trimming were computed from the DNA. Recorded for this sample are about 25,000 clones; around 88% of them occurred a single time. 8% to 10% of the sample is in the top ten clones.

The entry originates in a study of blood T cell repertoires in COVID-19 (dated by TCRdb to the early 2020s). About the study as a whole: Samples covering the acute and convalescent phases of COVID-19 were provided by collaborators in the United States, Italy and Spain. The material from the prospective study consisted of cDNA or gDNA derived from T cells, B-cell-depleted T cells, or PBMCs. The dataset comprised deeply sampled blood TCRbeta repertoires from subjects exposed to, actively infected with, or recovered from COVID-19. The repertoires were made available in a free public database intended to serve as a resource for research on the immune response to SARS-CoV-2. The samples were drawn from the first 160 participants of the ongoing ImmuneRACE study and from 1,254 subjects provided by 6 global collaborators. Sample metadata almost always included a de-identified subject ID, COVID-19 status, age in years and sex. Where HLA class I and class II types were available, the types were taken from metadata supplied by the sample provider, not from assay-based typing. The research as a whole found: The amount of clinical and demographic metadata varied by source and participant and was provided uncurated.

V loses 0 bases, J loses 7 bases, and the germline ends lie 21 bases apart. The germline V gene (reference sequence) gives CDR1 as GTSNPN and CDR2 as SVGIG. From the cysteine up to the phenylalanine, the CDR3 has a length of 16 residues. The CDR3 DNA has 48 bases and is translated from base 1. Each collaborating institution followed its own protocols to collect whole blood in K2EDTA tubes. For TCRbeta analysis, collaborators shipped samples in one of three forms: frozen whole blood, isolated PBMCs, or DNA extracted from either of those sample types. This sequence was found in a human donor with active COVID-19. The donor label of this sample is uncertain. The sequencing input was peripheral blood. Recombination connected TRBV30 to TRBJ1-2; tentative D gene TRBD1, with 6 bases matching. The encoded CDR3 is CAWSVRKIRGVTGYTF. Here is the DNA: TGTGCCTGGAGTGTACGGAAGATCAGGGGAGTAACTGGCTACACCTTC.